This T cell receptor (beta chain) was recorded in a study of T cell responses to AZD1222 COVID-19 vaccine. The study's findings and limits: Spike-specific TCRs gained breadth and depth after people received two AZD1222 doses. With dominance at 160-218 and 743-854, vaccine-associated CD4 TCRs spanned spike.

Concerning this clone itself: The antigen is undetermined.

Sequencing was performed with immunoSEQ multiplex PCR; in TCRdb, only in-frame clones are kept and a portion is missing. This repertoire shows some 99,000 clones, 85% to 90% found once; its top ten account for 15% to 20%. CDR3 length: 14 residues. Germline CDR1 is SGHVS and CDR2 is FQNEAQ. The germline V and J ends were trimmed by 5 bases and 8 bases, with 15 bases remaining between them. V and J are TRBV7-8 and TRBJ1-4; weak D call: TRBD1 (5 bases). The origin of this receptor is an adult who received the AZD1222 COVID-19 vaccine. The specimen was peripheral blood, collected 28 days after the second AZD1222 dose. CDR3 nucleotide sequence: TGTGCCAGCAGCCCAGCGGGGCGTGGAGAAAAACTGTTTTTT. It translates to CASSPAGRGEKLFF.